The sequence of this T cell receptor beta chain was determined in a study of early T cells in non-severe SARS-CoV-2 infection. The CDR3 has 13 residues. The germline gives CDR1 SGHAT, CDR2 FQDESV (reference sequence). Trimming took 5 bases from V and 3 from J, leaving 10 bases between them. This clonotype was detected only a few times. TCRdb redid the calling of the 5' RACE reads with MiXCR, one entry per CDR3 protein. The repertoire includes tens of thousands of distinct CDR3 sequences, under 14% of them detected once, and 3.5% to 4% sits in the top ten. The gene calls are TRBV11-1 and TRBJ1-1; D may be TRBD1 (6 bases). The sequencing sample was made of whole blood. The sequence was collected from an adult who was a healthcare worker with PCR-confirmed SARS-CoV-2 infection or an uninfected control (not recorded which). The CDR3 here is CASSRQDYTEAFF. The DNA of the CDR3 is TGTGCCAGCAGCCGACAGGATTACACTGAAGCTTTCTTT.